This T cell receptor (beta chain) appears in the sequencing data of a study of T cell responses to AZD1222 COVID-19 vaccine. Only in-frame clones appear in the TCRdb table, and some are missing; sequencing was by immunoSEQ multiplex PCR. This sample has about 21,000 clones, with roughly 80% found just once. The CDR3 consists of 16 residues. Trimming shortened V by 2 bases and J by 8 bases, and 21 bases separated the two germline ends. Germline assignment: CDR1 MNHEY and CDR2 SVGAGI. Regarding this clone: Its specificity is not known.

Study-wide results and limits: After two AZD1222 doses, spike-specific TCR breadth and depth rose versus day 0. At study baseline, merely six AZD1222 recipients were seropositive.

Sample: peripheral blood, taken on day 0 of AZD1222 vaccination. V gene TRBV6-5 combines with J gene TRBJ2-5; no definite D call. The receptor was isolated from an adult in good health. In DNA form, the CDR3 reads TGTGCCAGCAGTTACCCATGGCACAGCCAGTTAATTACCCAGTACTTC. Translation gives CASSYPWHSQLITQYF.